This T cell receptor beta chain was captured in a study of OX40 agonist ivuxolimab in advanced cancers. Study-level background: Ivuxolimab was a fully human IgG2 agonistic monoclonal antibody targeting the costimulatory receptor OX40 (CD134). The paper reports the monotherapy dose-escalation portion (N = 52 patients) of the phase I ivuxolimab trial. Of the roughly 52 dose-escalation patients, hepatocellular carcinoma was present in about 19, melanoma in some 15, renal cell carcinoma in 9 and head and neck cancer in 9. The point of sequencing TCRbeta in the periphery was to test whether ivuxolimab changed TCR sequence diversity and drove clonal T-cell expansion. The dose-escalation cohort was roughly 83% male with a mean age of approximately 60 years, ranging from roughly 23 to 79. Partial responses occurred in three dose-escalation patients, of whom one had hepatocellular carcinoma and two had cutaneous melanoma. Intravenous ivuxolimab was administered to patients every 2 weeks at six dose levels: 0.01, 0.1, 0.3, 1.5, 3 and 10 mg/kg. Patients were allowed to have had prior anti-PD-1, anti-PD-L1 or anti-CTLA-4 therapy, and around two fifths of the dose-escalation patients had been treated with checkpoint inhibitors.

The investigation overall reported the following: Low levels of normalized T-cell clonal expansion were also seen in some patients who did not respond. After ivuxolimab, expanded clones were on average more numerous among CD8+ T cells than among CD4+ T cells. Which antigens the clonally expanded peripheral T cells were specific for was not determined. In the 0.1-3.0 mg/kg groups, partial responders had among the lowest normalized peripheral clonal expansion, particularly in CD8+ T cells. At doses of 0.1 to 3.0 mg/kg, clonal expansion of both CD4+ and CD8+ blood T cells was observed from baseline to week 6.

Patients with autoimmune disease history or receiving systemic immunosuppression were excluded from the trial. Peripheral blood for TCR sequencing was collected from all dose cohorts at baseline, on cycle 4 day 1, and on cycle 7 day 1. Samples came from an open-label, multicenter, first-in-human phase I dose-escalation trial of ivuxolimab. Adults with locally advanced or metastatic head and neck squamous cell, hepatocellular, melanoma or renal cell carcinoma were enrolled in the trial. Before TCR sequencing, CD4+ and CD8+ T cells were separately sorted from peripheral blood. This clone has a single count. The target of this receptor is not known. No much larger clone exists at a distance of one base, and base qualities are not known. V loses 2 bases of germline sequence and J loses 1 base, and the interval between the two ends is 15 bases. CDR1 and CDR2, per the germline V gene, are LGHNT and FRNRAP. Inclusive of the bounding cysteine and phenylalanine, the CDR3 is 17 residues long. The read is trimmed to its CDR3 DNA, 51 bases read in frame from base 1.

Genomic DNA was extracted from sorted cells for sequencing of the TCRbeta CDR3 region. TCRbeta CDR3 regions were sequenced using the immunoSEQ Assay. TCRdb limited this immuneACCESS table to in-frame rearrangements with V and J called. A share of clones is missing; checked studies link under half to unresolved V genes, and the rest is unexplained. Within this sample are tens of thousands of clones, with 75% to 90% of them counted one time only. The ten largest account for roughly 12% of the sample. The sample was CD4+ or CD8+ T cells sorted from blood, taken in a trial of the OX40 agonist ivuxolimab. Recombination joined TRBV12-5 with TRBJ2-1; the D gene assignment is perhaps TRBD1 or TRBD2, with each matching 5 bases. The receptor was isolated from an adult with an advanced solid tumor such as melanoma, head and neck, liver or kidney cancer. The DNA is as follows: TGTGCTAGTGGTTTGCTCCCGGGACCGGGTTCCTACAATGAGCAGTTCTTC. Its translation is CASGLLPGPGSYNEQFF.